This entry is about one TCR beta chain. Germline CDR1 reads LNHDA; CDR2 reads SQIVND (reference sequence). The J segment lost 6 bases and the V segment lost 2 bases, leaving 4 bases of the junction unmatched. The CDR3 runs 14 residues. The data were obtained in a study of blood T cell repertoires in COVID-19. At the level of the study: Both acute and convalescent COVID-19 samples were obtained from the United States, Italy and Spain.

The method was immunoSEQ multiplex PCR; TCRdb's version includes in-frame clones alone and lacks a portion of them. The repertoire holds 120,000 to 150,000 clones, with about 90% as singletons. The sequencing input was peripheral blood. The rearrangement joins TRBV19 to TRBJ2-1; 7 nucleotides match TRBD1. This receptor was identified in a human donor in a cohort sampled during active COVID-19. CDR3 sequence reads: CASSIWDSSNEQFF. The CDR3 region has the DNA TGTGCCAGTAGTATATGGGACAGCTCCAATGAGCAGTTCTTC.